This entry features one T cell receptor beta chain sequence. Its target is not known. Profiling relied on immunoSEQ multiplex PCR, and the TCRdb table lists in-frame clones only, not all of them. The sample consists of 100,000 to 150,000 clones, under 90% of them appearing once. The sample belongs to a study of T cell responses to AZD1222 COVID-19 vaccine. In germline, CDR1 is SGHVS, CDR2 FQNEAQ. V trimming: 5 bases; J trimming: 10 bases; junction bases outside the gene matches: 12. CDR3 size: 16 residues. Findings and limits, study-wide: Repertoires were obtained solely post-peak T cell response. Seropositive status at baseline applied to only six AZD1222 recipients.

This chain connects TRBV7-8 to TRBJ1-5; 12 bases line up with TRBD1. The source material was peripheral blood, sampled on day 0 of AZD1222 vaccination. This TCR was sampled from an adult in good health. DNA of the CDR3: TGTGCCAGCAGCCCGTCCCTGGGACAGGGGGCGGGTCCCCAGCATTTT. It specifies CASSPSLGQGAGPQHF.